The 29 T cell receptor beta chains below come from one sample, sequenced in a study of Graves' ophthalmopathy and Graves' hyperthyroidism. The sequenced template was RNA, covering the TCR beta CDR3 region. RT-PCR with HTBI primers came first, then second-round multiplex PCR. TCRdb called the multiplex PCR reads again in MiXCR, with one record for every CDR3 protein. The repertoire has 450,000 or so distinct CDR3 sequences, over 13% of them found once; the top ten carry approximately 9.8%. Sample: blood. The receptor source for this set is a woman in her twenties or thirties with Graves' ophthalmopathy.

This clonotype has ten or more counts. V usage is TRBV20-1 and J usage is TRBJ1-1; D possibly corresponds to TRBD1 (5 bases). V gave up 2 bases and J gave up 5 bases, with 9 bases separating them. This CDR3 region has 12 residues. CDR1 and CDR2 (germline): DFQATT, SNEGSKA (reference sequence). CDR3 nucleotide sequence: TGCAGTGCTAGATTTGGGGGGACTGAAGCTTTCTTT. Amino acid sequence: CSARFGGTEAFF.

V usage is TRBV12-3 or TRBV12-4 and J usage is TRBJ1-1; no reliable D call. V lost 7 bases and J lost 8, with 14 bases in between. The CDR3 totals 12 residues. Here the CDR3 DNA reads TGTGCCAGCACCCGACAAGGAGGGGAAGCTTTCTTT. This encodes CASTRQGGEAFF.

As concerns this clonotype: A single base separates this from a much larger clone, so it may be a read error. This chain joins TRBV20-1 and TRBJ2-7, with D possibly matching TRBD2 (6 bases). V lost 5 bases and J lost 3, with 14 bases in between. Germline V gene lookup returns CDR1 DFQATT and CDR2 SNEGSKA (reference sequence). This CDR3 region has 13 residues. For the CDR3, the DNA is TGCAGTGCTTGGGTGACGGGGGACTACGAGCAGTACTTC. As protein: CSAWVTGDYEQYF.

This clonotype has at least ten counts. This chain joins TRBV7-2 and TRBJ2-7; D not certain. V was pared by 5 bases and J by 3 bases, with 14 bases between. Germline CDR1 SGHTA, CDR2 FQGNSA. The CDR3 extends over 14 amino acids. CDR3 amino acids: CASSAQRALYEQYF. The CDR3 region has the DNA TGTGCCAGCAGCGCCCAAAGGGCCCTCTACGAGCAGTACTTC.

Ten or more counts support this clonotype. The V call is TRBV4-1, the J call TRBJ1-5; D uncertain. This CDR3 contains 14 residues. Germline V CDR1 and CDR2: MGHRA, YSYEKL. With 5 bases removed from V and 0 bases from J, the gap between germline ends came to 8 bases. The CDR3 DNA reads as TGCGCCAGCAGCTCTACTTATAGCAATCAGCCCCAGCATTTT. Its protein product is CASSSTYSNQPQHF.

This clonotype was seen repeatedly, ten times or more. The junction departs from germline at one end; a sequencing error may be responsible. The rearrangement links TRBV27 to TRBJ2-4; TRBD2 might be the D (5 bases). The length of the CDR3 is 12 residues. The germline gives CDR1 MNHEY, CDR2 SMNVEV (reference sequence). The CDR3 is CASKGAKNIKYF. The CDR3 DNA sequence: TGTGCCAGCAAGGGAGCCAAAAACATTAAGTACTTC.

This clonotype was seen many times. This chain connects TRBV6-5 to TRBJ1-2, with 7 bases that match TRBD1. The CDR3 contains 14 residues. Germline values: CDR1 MNHEY, CDR2 SVGAGI. V lost 8 bases, J lost 7 bases, and 13 bases stayed unmatched. Here the CDR3 reads CASGGDSLEIGYTF. CDR3 in DNA: TGTGCCAGCGGAGGGGACAGCCTAGAGATTGGCTACACCTTC.

This clonotype appeared a few times. The chain employs TRBV27 and TRBJ2-7; 10 positions agree with TRBD2. Losses at the gene ends were 6 bases for V and 0 bases for J; bases not matched to a gene: 5. Germline V gives CDR1 MNHEY, CDR2 SMNVEV (reference sequence). The CDR3 covers 15 residues. The CDR3 DNA reads as TGTGCCAGCAGGGGGACTAGCGCCGCCTCCTACGAGCAGTACTTC. Translation gives CASRGTSAASYEQYF.

This clonotype was recorded a few times. Being one base from a much bigger clone, this may be a read error. The chain combines TRBV11-3 with TRBJ1-2, with a weak D call TRBD1 (5 bases). The ends were cut back, 5 bases at V and 9 bases at J, with 16 bases in the middle. The CDR3 loop spans 13 amino acids. Germline values: CDR1 SGHNT, CDR2 YENEEA. DNA of the CDR3: TGTGCCAGCAGCAAAATAGGAGGGGAATGCTACACCTTC. This codes for CASSKIGGECYTF.

This chain joins TRBV9 and TRBJ2-5; no clear D. The CDR3 consists of 15 residues. Trimming removed 4 bases from V and 6 bases from J, with 19 bases in between. Germline V gene data show CDR1 as SGDLS and CDR2 as YYNGEE. This CDR3 is CASSPHNSWRKTQYF. Written as DNA, the CDR3 is TGTGCCAGCAGCCCTCACAACTCATGGCGAAAGACCCAGTACTTC.

This clonotype was seen at least ten times. J is TRBJ2-5 and V is TRBV27, with D hard to call. Germline V gives CDR1 MNHEY, CDR2 SMNVEV (reference sequence). Trimming left V 6 bases short and J 5 bases short, with 13 bases between. The CDR3 consists of 13 residues. The CDR3 DNA sequence: TGTGCCAGCAGACCGGGCGACGGGGAGACCCAGTACTTC. Its protein product is CASRPGDGETQYF.

This clonotype was observed many times. The V and J genes are TRBV2 and TRBJ1-5; D is uncertain. CDR1 is SNHLY, CDR2 FYNNEI, per germline. Trimming cost V 2 bases and J 5 bases, with 13 bases left between them. The CDR3 is made up of 15 amino acids. CDR3 amino acids: CASSESPPPDQPQHF. The CDR3 DNA reads TGTGCCAGCAGTGAAAGCCCTCCGCCGGATCAGCCCCAGCATTTT.

Comment on this clonotype: A much larger clone lies a single base off, so this may be a read error. The chain uses TRBV12-3 or TRBV12-4 and TRBJ1-1; maybe TRBD1 (5 bases). The V end was cut by 7 bases, the J end by 11 bases, with 17 bases between. This CDR3 spans 12 amino acids. CDR3 region: CASNPRGREAFF. CDR3 bases: TGTGCCAGCAACCCCCGGGGACGCGAGGCTTTCTTT.

This clonotype was counted at least ten times. V usage is TRBV15 and J usage is TRBJ2-2, with TRBD2 matching over 12 bases. V shed 3 bases and J 0 bases; nucleotides not matched to a gene: 8. CDR3 size: 19 residues. CDR1 is LNHNV and CDR2 is YYDKDF in the germline V gene (reference sequence). Here the CDR3 reads CATSSAGLAGLTNTGELFF. The CDR3 coding sequence is TGTGCCACCAGCAGCGCGGGACTAGCGGGTTTAACGAACACCGGGGAGCTGTTTTTT.

This clonotype has just one count. The chain couples TRBV9 to TRBJ1-1; D is ambiguous. The V and J ends lost 4 bases and 0 bases respectively, with 13 bases between them. This CDR3 is built from 15 residues. Germline CDR1 is SGDLS and CDR2 is YYNGEE. This CDR3 reads CASSPRPRMNTEAFF. CDR3 nucleotide sequence: TGTGCCAGCAGCCCGCGCCCAAGGATGAACACTGAAGCTTTCTTT.

This clonotype was counted at least ten times. The V call is TRBV30, the J call TRBJ2-5; 7 nucleotides match TRBD2. The CDR3 sequence is 15 residues long. Germline V CDR1 and CDR2: GTSNPN, SVGIG (reference sequence). V lost 3 bases and J lost 2; bases outside the gene matches: 9. This chain's CDR3 is CAWRFAGAGQETQYF. CDR3 bases: TGTGCCTGGAGATTTGCGGGAGCTGGACAAGAGACCCAGTACTTC.

This clonotype was seen many times. The chain has TRBV7-9 and TRBJ1-1; D unclear. Trimming removed 6 bases from V and 2 bases from J, with 13 bases in between. The V gene's germline CDR1 is SEHNR and CDR2 FQNEAQ (reference sequence). The CDR3 runs 14 residues. CDR3 amino acids: CASRKIQINTEAFF. DNA of the CDR3: TGTGCCAGCAGAAAGATACAGATTAACACTGAAGCTTTCTTT.

This clonotype was recorded many times. V is TRBV9 and J is TRBJ1-1; D is possibly TRBD1 (5 bases). V lost 5 bases, J lost 1 base, and 24 bases lay in between. Germline assignment: CDR1 SGDLS and CDR2 YYNGEE. The CDR3 runs 18 residues. CDR3 coding DNA: TGTGCCAGCAGGCCTATAGGGAGCGGGTTGGGACGGAACACTGAAGCTTTCTTT. Translated, it gives CASRPIGSGLGRNTEAFF.

This clonotype was seen repeatedly, ten times or more. CDR3 amino acids: CAWSGYTEAFF. As DNA, the CDR3 is TGTGCCTGGAGTGGTTACACTGAAGCTTTCTTT. V gene TRBV30 combines with J gene TRBJ1-1; D is ambiguous. This CDR3 spans 11 amino acids. V lost 1 base and J lost 3, with 3 bases in between. CDR1 and CDR2 from the germline V gene are GTSNPN and SVGIG (reference sequence).

This clonotype was counted many times. V is TRBV27 and J is TRBJ2-7, with TRBD2 matching 9 bases. The CDR3 length is 16 residues. The germline V gene encodes CDR1 MNHEY and CDR2 SMNVEV (reference sequence). The ends lost 3 bases at V and 1 base at J; junction bases unmatched: 7. The CDR3 sequence is CASSLRGLAGSYEQYF. The CDR3 DNA follows: TGTGCCAGCAGTTTGAGGGGACTAGCAGGATCCTACGAGCAGTACTTC.

This clonotype was seen repeatedly, ten times or more. This rearrangement joins TRBV2 to TRBJ1-5; 9 bases are shared with TRBD1. The CDR3 runs 14 residues. Trimming took 6 bases from V and 6 from J; bases not matched to a gene: 6. Germline V CDR1 and CDR2: SNHLY, FYNNEI. This chain's CDR3 is CASSLDRGSQPQHF. CDR3 DNA sequence: TGTGCCAGCAGCCTGGACAGGGGAAGTCAGCCCCAGCATTTT.

This clonotype was detected ten times or more. The chain is built from TRBV27 and TRBJ2-7; D call uncertain. V lost 1 base and J lost 6, with 7 bases in between. This CDR3 spans 12 amino acids. Germline values: CDR1 MNHEY, CDR2 SMNVEV (reference sequence). The CDR3 DNA sequence: TGTGCCAGCAGTTTATGGGGTCGCGAGCAGTACTTC. It encodes CASSLWGREQYF.

This clonotype was seen a handful of times. This rearrangement joins TRBV3-1 to TRBJ1-6; 12 nucleotides align to TRBD1. Trimming took 4 bases from V and 9 from J; bases not matched to a gene: 7. CDR1 is LGHDT, CDR2 YNNKEL, per germline (reference sequence). The CDR3 totals 16 residues. The CDR3 spells CASSLSGQGARSPLHF. CDR3 in DNA: TGTGCCAGCAGCCTATCGGGACAGGGGGCTCGTTCACCCCTCCACTTT.

The table lists this clonotype with many counts. The chain couples TRBV5-1 to TRBJ2-2; the D gene is possibly TRBD2 (6 bases). CDR3 size: 15 residues. Germline assignment: CDR1 SGHRS and CDR2 YFSETQ. The V end lost 4 bases, the J end lost 1 base, and 11 bases lay between the germline ends. In DNA form, the CDR3 reads TGCGCCAGCAGCCCTGCGGAGGGGAACACCGGGGAGCTGTTTTTT. Its translation is CASSPAEGNTGELFF.

This clonotype was observed at least ten times. This chain joins TRBV4-1 and TRBJ2-1; D assignment may be TRBD1 or TRBD2 (6 bases each). V shed 0 bases and J shed 7 bases, with 19 bases lying between them. Germline lookup yields CDR1 MGHRA and CDR2 YSYEKL. The CDR3 covers 17 residues. The CDR3 bases are TGCGCCAGCAGCCAAGATCTAAGGACTACAGGGTGGAATGAGCAGTTCTTC. This translates into CASSQDLRTTGWNEQFF.

This chain uses TRBV19 with TRBJ2-5; TRBD1 might be the D (6 bases). The CDR3 is 18 amino acids. CDR1 is LNHDA, CDR2 SQIVND, per germline (reference sequence). V lost 3 bases to trimming and J lost 0 bases, with 20 bases between them. CDR3 sequence: CASSIGRMGAVYQETQYF. Written as DNA, the CDR3 is TGTGCCAGTAGTATTGGTCGCATGGGGGCGGTGTACCAAGAGACCCAGTACTTC.

This clonotype has a count of ten or more. The chain is built from TRBV6-5 and TRBJ1-1; D is uncertain. V was trimmed by 0 bases and J by 5 bases, leaving 13 bases between them. CDR3 length equals 15 residues. The germline V gene encodes CDR1 MNHEY and CDR2 SVGAGI. The CDR3 spells CASSYSSRSWTEAFF. The CDR3 DNA sequence: TGTGCCAGCAGTTACTCCTCTCGGAGCTGGACTGAAGCTTTCTTT.

There are many counts of this clonotype. V usage is TRBV12-3 or TRBV12-4 and J usage is TRBJ2-5; D is ambiguous. The CDR3 extends over 12 amino acids. V lost 5 bases, J lost 3 bases, and 7 bases lay in between. CDR3: CASSLSKETQYF. Here the CDR3 DNA reads TGTGCCAGCAGTCTCTCGAAAGAGACCCAGTACTTC.

This clonotype was counted many times. This chain joins TRBV6-4 and TRBJ1-5; the match to TRBD1 covers 9 bases. This CDR3 is 17 amino acids long. V dropped 6 bases and J dropped 0; count of bases not matched to a gene: 9. In germline, CDR1 is MRHNA, CDR2 SNTAGT. CDR3: CASRAGTGGSSNQPQHF. The CDR3 DNA reads as TGTGCCAGCAGAGCCGGCACAGGGGGCAGTAGCAATCAGCCCCAGCATTTT.